This T cell receptor (beta chain) was sequenced in a study of blood T cells in healthy people across ages. Study-wide points: Underestimates were what the diversity estimates from one million T cells were considered to be. Unsorted PBMC material precluded a definitive naive versus antigen-experienced comparison. Significant beta diversity loss was already apparent by age approximately 38, declining roughly linearly.

Through a sample-barcoded 5' primer and a J-beta primer mix, a second PCR was run for about 7 to 12 cycles. TCRdb processed the 5' RACE reads anew with MiXCR; each CDR3 protein has one entry. Of about 1,500,000 distinct CDR3 sequences listed, under 30% are singletons. This clonotype occurred a few times. Its antigen is unidentified. Germline values: CDR1 SGHTA, CDR2 FQGNSA. This CDR3 is 12 amino acids long. V shed 6 bases and J shed 6 bases, with 10 bases lying between them. The rearrangement joins TRBV7-2 to TRBJ2-3; D is unclear. The TCR sequence derives from a woman aged 25 to 39 in good health. The sequenced sample was blood. The CDR3 sequence: CASSYASDTQYF. The CDR3 bases are TGTGCCAGCAGTTACGCTTCCGATACGCAGTATTTT.